The rows below give T cell receptor beta chains drawn from one sample of a study of metastatic and nonmetastatic thyroid tumors. TCRdb reprocessed the PCR reads using MiXCR. Counted here are approximately 35,000 clones, about 20% occurring once; the ten biggest clones make up around 3%. Sequencing was carried out using tumor tissue. The receptors here all came from a male donor with papillary thyroid cancer or a benign thyroid nodule (not recorded which). Some clones in this sample may be carry-over from other donors' samples. Each CDR3 is given with its conserved first and last residue. The D gene is left open where the match is weak. A row's size may be missing; if present it is once, few, many or a size class.

d_call	v_call	clone_size	j_call	cdr3_length	cdr3_nt	cdr3_aa
TRBD2	TRBV7-3	many	TRBJ2-1	16	TGTGCCAGCAGCCCAGGACTAGCGGTCTCCTACAATGAGCAGTTCTTC	CASSPGLAVSYNEQFF
.	TRBV7-8	.	TRBJ1-6	12	TGTGCCAGCAGCTTAGATGGTTACCCCCTCCACTTT	CASSLDGYPLHF
.	TRBV20-1	medium-sized	TRBJ2-7	15	TGCAGTGCTAGAGCCACCCCAGGGGCCACCTACGAGCAGTACTTC	CSARATPGATYEQYF
.	TRBV19	many	TRBJ1-4	15	TGTGCCAGTAGTACAACCGGGACCCCCTTCGAAAAACTGTTTTTT	CASSTTGTPFEKLFF
.	TRBV5-1	many	TRBJ2-1	17	TGCGCCAGCAGCTTGGTTAGGGGGCGGGGGGTTGACGATGAGCAGTTCTTC	CASSLVRGRGVDDEQFF
TRBD2	TRBV6-2/TRBV6-3	.	TRBJ2-2	20	TGTGCCAGCAGTTACTCGATTGTTCATGCGGGAGGCCCGAGAACCGGGGAGCTGTTTTTT	CASSYSIVHAGGPRTGELFF
.	TRBV19	many	TRBJ1-1	14	TGTGCCAGTAATGGGGATCGGAGAGACACTGAAGCTTTCTTT	CASNGDRRDTEAFF
TRBD1	TRBV20-1	many	TRBJ2-5	16	TGCAGTGCTAGAGTTGTTGACAGGGGGGTAGTGAAGACCCAGTACTTC	CSARVVDRGVVKTQYF
TRBD1	TRBV18	many	TRBJ1-2	13	TGTGCCAGCTCCGTACAGGGGGCAGATGGCTACACCTTC	CASSVQGADGYTF
.	TRBV28	many	TRBJ1-4	15	TGTGCCAGCAGCCCCGGGATGGGGGGGCTTGAAAAACTGTTTTTT	CASSPGMGGLEKLFF
.	TRBV7-9	many	TRBJ2-4	14	TGTGCCAGCAGCTTAGCGGAAGGCAAAAACATTCAGTACTTC	CASSLAEGKNIQYF
TRBD2	TRBV11-3	.	TRBJ2-1	16	TGTGCCAGCAGCTTAGATGGGGCTAGCGGGAGAAATGAGCAGTTCTTC	CASSLDGASGRNEQFF
.	TRBV28	many	TRBJ1-2	12	TGTGCCAGCAGTTTATCCAGGGTTGGCTACACCTTC	CASSLSRVGYTF
.	TRBV27	few	TRBJ2-7	15	TGTGCCAGCAGTTTGCGAGGGGCGCCGCCCTACGAGCAGTACTTC	CASSLRGAPPYEQYF
.	TRBV11-2	medium-sized	TRBJ2-7	15	TGTGCCAGCAGCTTATATCTTTCGGGGAACTACGAGCAGTACTTC	CASSLYLSGNYEQYF
.	TRBV25-1	many	TRBJ2-5	14	TGTGCCAGCAGTGACCATCGGGGTCAAGAGACCCAGTACTTC	CASSDHRGQETQYF
.	TRBV6-1	many	TRBJ1-2	14	TGTGCCAGCAGGAGGCAGGGTATTAGGTCTGGCTACACCTTC	CASRRQGIRSGYTF
.	TRBV6-2/TRBV6-3	.	TRBJ1-6	12	TGTGCCAGCAGTCTCGGTGGTTCACCCCTCCACTTT	CASSLGGSPLHF
.	TRBV2	few	TRBJ1-5	15	TGTGCCAGCAGTGGCAGCGGAACTAGCAATCAGCCCCAGCATTTT	CASSGSGTSNQPQHF
TRBD2	TRBV20-1	.	TRBJ2-7	16	TGCAGTGCTTCAGTAGCGGGAGGGGTGTGGTCCTACGAGCAGTACTTC	CSASVAGGVWSYEQYF
TRBD2	TRBV2	few	TRBJ2-1	15	TGTGCCAGCAGTGGGACTAGCGGGAGATTCGATGAGCAGTTCTTC	CASSGTSGRFDEQFF
TRBD1	TRBV19	many	TRBJ1-2	14	TGTGCCAGTAGTAGCACAGGGGATAACTATGGCTACACCTTC	CASSSTGDNYGYTF
TRBD2	TRBV30	.	TRBJ2-1	13	TGTGCCTGGTTAGAGGATAGCGGGAGTGAGCAGTTCTTC	CAWLEDSGSEQFF
TRBD1	TRBV5-5	many	TRBJ1-4	16	TGTGCCAGCAGCTTGGCCCCGGGACAGGGGCAGGGAAAACTGTTTTTT	CASSLAPGQGQGKLFF
TRBD2	TRBV6-1	.	TRBJ2-3	16	TGTGCCAGCAGTGAAACTAGCGGGGGGCGTACATATACGCAGTATTTT	CASSETSGGRTYTQYF
.	TRBV10-2	many	TRBJ2-4	14	TGCGCCAGCAGACCCGGGACCCCCTCGGACATTCAGTACTTC	CASRPGTPSDIQYF
.	TRBV11-1	many	TRBJ2-1	18	TGTGCCAGCAGCTTAGCGCTCCAAGGAGGGAGGACCTACAATGAGCAGTTCTTC	CASSLALQGGRTYNEQFF
.	TRBV6-1	few	TRBJ2-7	12	TGTGCCAGCAGTGATTTTGGCTACGAGCAGTACTTC	CASSDFGYEQYF
.	TRBV2	many	TRBJ2-7	13	TGTGCCAGCAGCTCCTTGGGCAATACGGAGCAGTACTTC	CASSSLGNTEQYF
TRBD2	TRBV6-2/TRBV6-3	.	TRBJ2-3	16	TGTGCCAGCAGTTCCGGGGGGGGGCGAAGCACATATACGCAGTATTTT	CASSSGGGRSTYTQYF
.	TRBV6-1	few	TRBJ2-7	14	TGTGCCAGCAGACCACCGGGACCCCTGGGCGAGCAGTACTTC	CASRPPGPLGEQYF
.	TRBV5-1	many	TRBJ1-5	14	TGCGCCAGCAGCTTCCCTCCCCGAAATCAGCCCCAGCATTTT	CASSFPPRNQPQHF